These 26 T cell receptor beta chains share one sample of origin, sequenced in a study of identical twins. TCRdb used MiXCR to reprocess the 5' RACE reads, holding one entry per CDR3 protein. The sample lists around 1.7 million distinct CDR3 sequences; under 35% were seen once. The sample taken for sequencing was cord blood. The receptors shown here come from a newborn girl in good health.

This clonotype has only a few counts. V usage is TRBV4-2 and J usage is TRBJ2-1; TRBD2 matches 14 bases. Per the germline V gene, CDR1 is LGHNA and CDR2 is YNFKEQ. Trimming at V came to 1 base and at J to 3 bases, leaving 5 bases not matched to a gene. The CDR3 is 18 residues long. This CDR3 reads CASSQGLAGGGFYNEQFF. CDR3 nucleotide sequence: TGTGCCAGCAGCCAAGGACTAGCGGGAGGGGGTTTCTACAATGAGCAGTTCTTC.

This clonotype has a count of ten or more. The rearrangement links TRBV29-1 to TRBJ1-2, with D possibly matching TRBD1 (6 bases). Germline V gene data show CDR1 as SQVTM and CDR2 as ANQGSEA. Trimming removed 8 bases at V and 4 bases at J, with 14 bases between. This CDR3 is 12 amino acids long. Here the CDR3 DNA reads TGCAGCATTGCAGGGGTTAGCTATGGCTACACCTTC. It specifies CSIAGVSYGYTF.

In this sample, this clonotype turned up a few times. CDR3 protein: CASSLPAGANTDTQYF. The CDR3 DNA reads as TGTGCCAGCAGCTTACCGGCGGGGGCTAACACAGATACGCAGTATTTT. The gene calls are TRBV7-2 and TRBJ2-3, with D maybe TRBD2 (7 bases). The CDR3 extends over 16 amino acids. Germline CDR1 reads SGHTA; CDR2 reads FQGNSA. V gave up 2 bases and J gave up 2 bases, with 14 bases separating them.

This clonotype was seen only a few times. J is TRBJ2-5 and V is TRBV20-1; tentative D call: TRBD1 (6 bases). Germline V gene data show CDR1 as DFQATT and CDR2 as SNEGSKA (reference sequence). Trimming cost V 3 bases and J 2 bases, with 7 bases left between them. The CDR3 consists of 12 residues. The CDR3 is CSASGQQETQYF. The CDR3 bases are TGCAGTGCTAGCGGACAGCAAGAGACCCAGTACTTC.

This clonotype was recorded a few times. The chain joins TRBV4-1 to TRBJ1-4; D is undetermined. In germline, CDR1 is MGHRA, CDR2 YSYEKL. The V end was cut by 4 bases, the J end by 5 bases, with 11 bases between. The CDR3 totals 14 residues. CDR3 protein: CASSRWQINEKLFF. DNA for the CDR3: TGCGCCAGCAGCCGGTGGCAGATCAATGAAAAACTGTTTTTT.

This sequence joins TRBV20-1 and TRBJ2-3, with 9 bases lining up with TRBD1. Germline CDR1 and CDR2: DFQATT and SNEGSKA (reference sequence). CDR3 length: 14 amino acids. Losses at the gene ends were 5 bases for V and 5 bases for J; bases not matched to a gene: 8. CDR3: CSAGRTGEGDTQYF. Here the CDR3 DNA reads TGCAGTGCTGGGAGGACAGGGGAGGGAGATACGCAGTATTTT.

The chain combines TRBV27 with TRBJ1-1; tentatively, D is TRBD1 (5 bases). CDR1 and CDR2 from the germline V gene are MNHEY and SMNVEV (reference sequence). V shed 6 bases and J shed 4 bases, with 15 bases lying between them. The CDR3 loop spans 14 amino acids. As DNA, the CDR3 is TGTGCCAGCAGCTTAGGCAGGGCTGGCACTGAAGCTTTCTTT. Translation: CASSLGRAGTEAFF.

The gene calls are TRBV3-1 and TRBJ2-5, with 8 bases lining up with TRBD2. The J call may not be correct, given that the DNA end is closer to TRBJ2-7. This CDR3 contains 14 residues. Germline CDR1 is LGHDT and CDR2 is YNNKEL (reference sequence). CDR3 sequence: CASSPGLVRYEQYF. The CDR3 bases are TGTGCCAGCAGCCCGGGACTAGTGAGATACGAGCAGTACTTC.

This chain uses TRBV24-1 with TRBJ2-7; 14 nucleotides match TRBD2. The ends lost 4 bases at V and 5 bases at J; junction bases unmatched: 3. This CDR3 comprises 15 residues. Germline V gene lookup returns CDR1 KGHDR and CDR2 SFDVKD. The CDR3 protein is CATSEGLAGGHEQYF. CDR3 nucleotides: TGTGCCACCAGTGAAGGACTAGCGGGAGGCCACGAGCAGTACTTC.

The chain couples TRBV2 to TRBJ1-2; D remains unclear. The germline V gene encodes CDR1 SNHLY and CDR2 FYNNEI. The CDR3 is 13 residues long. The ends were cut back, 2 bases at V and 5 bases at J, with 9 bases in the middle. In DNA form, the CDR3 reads TGTGCCAGCAGTGAATTGGCGGGATATGGCTACACCTTC. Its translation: CASSELAGYGYTF.

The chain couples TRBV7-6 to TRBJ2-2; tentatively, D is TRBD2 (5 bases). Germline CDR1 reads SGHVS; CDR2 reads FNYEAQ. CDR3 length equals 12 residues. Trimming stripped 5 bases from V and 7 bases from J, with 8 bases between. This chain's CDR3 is CASSPTSGELFF. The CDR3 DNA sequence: TGTGCCAGCAGCCCTACTAGCGGGGAGCTGTTTTTT.

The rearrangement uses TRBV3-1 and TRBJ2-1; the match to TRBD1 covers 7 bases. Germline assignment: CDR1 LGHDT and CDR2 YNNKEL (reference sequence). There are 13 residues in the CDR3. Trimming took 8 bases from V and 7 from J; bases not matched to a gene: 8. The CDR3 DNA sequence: TGTGCCAGCGCGCACAGGGGAGCGAATGAGCAGTTCTTC. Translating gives CASAHRGANEQFF.

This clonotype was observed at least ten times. The CDR3 DNA reads as TGTGCCAGCAGTGAAGTCTACGAGCAGTACTTC. Encoded protein: CASSEVYEQYF. The chain joins TRBV2 to TRBJ2-7; D remains unclear. Germline CDR1 and CDR2: SNHLY and FYNNEI. The CDR3 contains 11 residues. V was trimmed by 1 base and J by 3 bases, leaving 1 base between them.

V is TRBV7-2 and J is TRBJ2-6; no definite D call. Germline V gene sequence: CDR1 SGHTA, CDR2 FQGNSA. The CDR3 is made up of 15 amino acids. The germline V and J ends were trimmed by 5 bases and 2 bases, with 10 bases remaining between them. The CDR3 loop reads CASSVQIAGANVLTF. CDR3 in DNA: TGTGCCAGCAGCGTCCAGATTGCTGGGGCCAACGTCCTGACTTTC.

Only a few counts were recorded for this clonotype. CDR3: CAGRLAGPNEQFF. CDR3 in DNA: TGTGCCGGCCGACTAGCGGGGCCCAATGAGCAGTTCTTC. The chain links TRBV2 to TRBJ2-1; TRBD2 matches 11 bases. This CDR3 is 13 amino acids long. Germline CDR1 is SNHLY and CDR2 is FYNNEI. J was trimmed by 6 bases and V by 11 bases; bases with no gene match: 6.

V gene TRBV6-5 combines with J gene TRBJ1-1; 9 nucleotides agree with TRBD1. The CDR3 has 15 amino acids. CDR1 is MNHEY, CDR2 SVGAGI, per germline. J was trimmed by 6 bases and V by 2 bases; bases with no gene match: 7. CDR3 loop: CASSYDRQGGSEAFF. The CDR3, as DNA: TGTGCCAGCAGTTACGACCGACAGGGGGGCTCTGAAGCTTTCTTT.

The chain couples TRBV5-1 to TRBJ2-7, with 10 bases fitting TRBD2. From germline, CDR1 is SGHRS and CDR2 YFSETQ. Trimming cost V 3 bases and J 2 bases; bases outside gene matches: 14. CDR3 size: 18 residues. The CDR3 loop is CASSWTSGLWRSAYEQYF. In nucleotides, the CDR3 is TGCGCCAGCAGCTGGACTAGCGGACTGTGGAGGTCTGCCTACGAGCAGTACTTC.

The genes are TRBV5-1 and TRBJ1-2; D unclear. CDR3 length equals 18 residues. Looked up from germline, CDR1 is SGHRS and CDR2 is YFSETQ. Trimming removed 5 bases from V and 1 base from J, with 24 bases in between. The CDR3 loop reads CASRSNNLRAQDNYGYTF. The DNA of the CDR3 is TGCGCCAGCAGATCTAACAACTTGAGGGCTCAAGATAACTATGGCTACACCTTC.

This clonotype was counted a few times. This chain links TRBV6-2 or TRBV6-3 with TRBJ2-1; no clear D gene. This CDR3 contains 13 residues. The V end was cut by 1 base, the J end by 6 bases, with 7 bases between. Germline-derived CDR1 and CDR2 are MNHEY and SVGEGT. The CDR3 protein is CASSYLLRNEQFF. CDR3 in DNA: TGTGCCAGCAGTTACTTACTACGCAATGAGCAGTTCTTC.

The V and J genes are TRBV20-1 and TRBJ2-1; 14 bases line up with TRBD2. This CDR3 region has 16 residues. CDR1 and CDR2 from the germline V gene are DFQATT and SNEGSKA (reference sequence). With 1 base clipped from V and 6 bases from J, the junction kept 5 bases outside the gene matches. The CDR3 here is CSARVRLAGGRNEQFF. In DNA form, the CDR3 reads TGCAGTGCTAGAGTTAGACTAGCGGGGGGGCGCAATGAGCAGTTCTTC.

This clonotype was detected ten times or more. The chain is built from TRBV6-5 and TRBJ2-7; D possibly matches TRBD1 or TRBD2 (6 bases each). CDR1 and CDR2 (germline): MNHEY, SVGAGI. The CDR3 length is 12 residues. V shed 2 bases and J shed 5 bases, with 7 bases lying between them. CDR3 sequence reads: CASSYRGDEQYF. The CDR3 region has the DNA TGTGCCAGCAGTTACAGGGGGGACGAGCAGTACTTC.

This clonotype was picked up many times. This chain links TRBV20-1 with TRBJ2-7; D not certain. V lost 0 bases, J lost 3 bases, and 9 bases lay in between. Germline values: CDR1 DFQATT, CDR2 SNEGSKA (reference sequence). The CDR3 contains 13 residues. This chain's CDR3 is CSARDTYSYEQYF. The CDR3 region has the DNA TGCAGTGCTAGAGATACTTACAGCTACGAGCAGTACTTC.

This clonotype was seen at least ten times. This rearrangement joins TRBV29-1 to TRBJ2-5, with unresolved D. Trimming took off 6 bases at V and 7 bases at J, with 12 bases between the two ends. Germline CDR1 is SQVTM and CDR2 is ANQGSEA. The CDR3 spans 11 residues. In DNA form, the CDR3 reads TGCAGCGTGGCAAAGGTCGGGACCCAGTACTTC. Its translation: CSVAKVGTQYF.

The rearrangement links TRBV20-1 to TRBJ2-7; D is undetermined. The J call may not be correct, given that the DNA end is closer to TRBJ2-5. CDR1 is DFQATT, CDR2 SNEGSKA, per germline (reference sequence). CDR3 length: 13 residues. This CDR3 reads CSARVILGETQYF. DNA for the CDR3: TGCAGTGCTAGAGTCATCCTCGGGGAGACCCAGTACTTC.

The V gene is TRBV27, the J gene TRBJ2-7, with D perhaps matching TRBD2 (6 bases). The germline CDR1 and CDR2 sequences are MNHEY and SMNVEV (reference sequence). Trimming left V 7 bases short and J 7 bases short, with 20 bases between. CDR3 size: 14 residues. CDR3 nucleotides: TGTGCCAGCACCCTTAGCGGCCGCTACAATGAGCAGTACTTC. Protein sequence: CASTLSGRYNEQYF.

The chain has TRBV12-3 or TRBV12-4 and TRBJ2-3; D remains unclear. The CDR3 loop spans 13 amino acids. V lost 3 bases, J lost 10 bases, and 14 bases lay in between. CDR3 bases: TGTGCCAGCAGTTTGGGTACTGGCCTCCCGCAGTATTTT. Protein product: CASSLGTGLPQYF.